Shown below are 9 T cell receptor beta chains from a single sample sequenced in a study of siplizumab effects on memory and regulatory T cells. Libraries were prepared by immunoSEQ multiplex PCR; TCRdb keeps only in-frame clonotypes and omits some of them. The sample yields roughly 120,000 clones, more than 90% seen once. The specimen sequenced was CD4+ T cells sorted from blood. The receptors come from a human donor in good health.

The chain has TRBV27 and TRBJ1-2; 11 bases fit TRBD1. The CDR3 runs 15 residues. V shed 5 bases, J shed 6 bases, and the junction held 8 bases outside the gene matches. CDR1 and CDR2 (germline): MNHEY, SMNVEV (reference sequence). This CDR3 reads CASSPRTGGANGYTF. DNA of the CDR3: TGTGCCAGCAGTCCCCGGACAGGGGGCGCAAATGGCTACACCTTC.

The chain employs TRBV19 and TRBJ2-7; TRBD2 is a possible D gene (5 bases). Germline CDR1 reads LNHDA; CDR2 reads SQIVND (reference sequence). This CDR3 comprises 14 residues. The germline V and J ends were trimmed by 6 bases and 7 bases, with 19 bases remaining between them. This CDR3 reads CASRISGSSGEQYF. In nucleotides, the CDR3 is TGTGCCAGTAGGATTTCAGGATCTTCGGGAGAGCAGTACTTC.

The rearrangement uses TRBV9 and TRBJ2-1; 10 bases are shared with TRBD2. CDR1 SGDLS and CDR2 YYNGEE come from the germline V gene. J lost 4 bases, V lost 4 bases, and 5 bases had no gene match. CDR3 length: 15 residues. The CDR3 sequence: CASSPGLAEYNEQFF. For the CDR3, the DNA is TGTGCCAGCAGCCCAGGACTAGCGGAATACAATGAGCAGTTCTTC.

V is TRBV2 and J is TRBJ2-6; D gene unclear. V lost 8 bases, J lost 1 base, and 9 bases lay in between. Germline loops: CDR1 SNHLY, CDR2 FYNNEI. This CDR3 is built from 14 residues. The CDR3 loop is CASGRDSGANVLTF. The CDR3, as DNA: TGTGCCAGCGGGCGAGATTCTGGGGCCAACGTCCTGACTTTC.

This chain joins TRBV2 and TRBJ2-2; D possibly corresponds to TRBD2 (6 bases). Trimming removed 1 base at V and 7 bases at J, with 13 bases between. Germline V CDR1 and CDR2: SNHLY, FYNNEI. The CDR3 sequence is 15 residues long. The CDR3 region is CASSEVGGNGGELFF. For the CDR3, the DNA is TGTGCCAGCAGTGAAGTCGGGGGAAATGGCGGGGAGCTGTTTTTT.

The chain is built from TRBV14 and TRBJ1-1, with a weak D call TRBD1 (5 bases). Germline V gene lookup returns CDR1 SGHDN and CDR2 FVKESK. The CDR3 has 16 amino acids. Between the trimmed V and J ends, which lost 0 bases and 5 bases, there was a span of 16 bases. CDR3 sequence: CASSQEWGEVSTEAFF. In nucleotides, the CDR3 is TGTGCCAGCAGCCAAGAATGGGGGGAAGTTTCGACTGAAGCTTTCTTT.

The rearrangement joins TRBV6-6 to TRBJ1-5, with no clear D. Trimming removed 2 bases from V and 0 bases from J, with 8 bases in between. This CDR3 spans 15 amino acids. Germline lookup yields CDR1 MNHNY and CDR2 SVGAGI (reference sequence). In DNA form, the CDR3 reads TGTGCCAGCAGTTACGACCGAAATAGCAATCAGCCCCAGCATTTT. Translated, it gives CASSYDRNSNQPQHF.

V gene TRBV5-1 combines with J gene TRBJ1-2; 8 bases align to TRBD1. The CDR3 runs to 20 residues. Losses at the gene ends were 3 bases for V and 4 bases for J; bases not matched to a gene: 23. The germline CDR1 and CDR2 sequences are SGHRS and YFSETQ. The DNA for the CDR3 is TGCGCCAGCAGCTGGCCCCGCATCCCTTTGACAGGGGAAGTCGCCTATGGCTACACCTTC. Translating it yields CASSWPRIPLTGEVAYGYTF.

The chain links TRBV9 to TRBJ2-3; 10 positions agree with TRBD1. The CDR3 loop spans 16 amino acids. Germline CDR1 reads SGDLS; CDR2 reads YYNGEE. V shed 4 bases, J shed 1 base, and the junction held 6 bases outside the gene matches. The DNA of the CDR3 is TGTGCCAGCAGCCCGCGACAGGGGGCGGGCACAGATACGCAGTATTTT. It specifies CASSPRQGAGTDTQYF.